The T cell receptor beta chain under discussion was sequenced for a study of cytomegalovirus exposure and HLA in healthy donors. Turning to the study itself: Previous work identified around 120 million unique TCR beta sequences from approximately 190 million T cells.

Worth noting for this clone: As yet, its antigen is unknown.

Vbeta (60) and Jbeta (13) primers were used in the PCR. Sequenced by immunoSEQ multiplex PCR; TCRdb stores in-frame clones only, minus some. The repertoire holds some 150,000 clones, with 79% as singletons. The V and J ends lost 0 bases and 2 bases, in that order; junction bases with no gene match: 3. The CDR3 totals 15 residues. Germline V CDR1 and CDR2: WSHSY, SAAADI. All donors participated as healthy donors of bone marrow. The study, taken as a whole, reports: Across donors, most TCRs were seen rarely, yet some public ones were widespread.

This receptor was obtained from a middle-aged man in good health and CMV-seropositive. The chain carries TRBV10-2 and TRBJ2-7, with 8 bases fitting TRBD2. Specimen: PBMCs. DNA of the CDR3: TGCGCCAGCAGTGAGTCCGGGGGGGCGACCTACGAGCAGTACTTC. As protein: CASSESGGATYEQYF.